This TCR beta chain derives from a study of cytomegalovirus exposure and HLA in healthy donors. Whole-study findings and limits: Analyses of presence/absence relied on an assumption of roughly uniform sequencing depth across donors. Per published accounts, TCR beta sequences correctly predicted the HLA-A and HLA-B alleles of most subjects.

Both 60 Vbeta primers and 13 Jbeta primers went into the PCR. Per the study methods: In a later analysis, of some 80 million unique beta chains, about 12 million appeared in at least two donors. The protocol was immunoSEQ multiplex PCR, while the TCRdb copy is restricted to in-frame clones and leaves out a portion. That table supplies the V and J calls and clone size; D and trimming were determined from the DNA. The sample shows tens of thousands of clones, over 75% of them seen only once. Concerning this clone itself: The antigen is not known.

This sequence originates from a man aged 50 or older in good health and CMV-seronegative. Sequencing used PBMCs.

The CDR3 sequence is CASSRLAESYEQYF. The CDR3 bases are TGTGCCAGCAGCCGACTAGCGGAATCCTACGAGCAGTACTTC. This chain uses TRBV16 with TRBJ2-7; 9 nucleotides align to TRBD2. Germline CDR1 and CDR2: KGHSY and FQNENV. The CDR3 length is 14 residues. V shed 4 bases and J 1 base; nucleotides not matched to a gene: 2. The variable domain in full, with the rest retrieved from reference TRBV16 and TRBJ2-7, is GEEVAQTPKHLVRGEGQKAKLYCAPIKGHSYVFWYQQVLKNEFKFLISFQNENVFDETGMPKERFSAKCLPNSPCSLEIQATKLEDSAVYFCASSRLAESYEQYFGPGTRLTVT.